Below, one T cell receptor (beta chain) is given with its context. The sample is drawn from a study of blood T cells in healthy people across ages. Alongside a J-beta primer mix, a sample-barcoded 5' primer served in a second PCR lasting about 7 to 12 cycles. TCRdb processed the 5' RACE reads anew with MiXCR; each CDR3 protein has one entry. Of under 700,000 distinct CDR3 sequences in the sample, 20% to 30% were seen once. Germline V lookup: CDR1 MDHEN, CDR2 SYDVKM. The CDR3 has 16 residues. The same specimen was also included in a second study, on T cells of mothers and their children.

Sequencing input: blood. The sequence was collected from a boy younger than 18 in good health. This chain uses TRBV28 with TRBJ2-1; TRBD2 matches 9 bases. Matching the DNA end better, TRBJ2-5 makes the J call doubtful. CDR3 DNA: TGTGCCAGCAGTACACCTAGCGGGGACCCCTTACAGACCCAGTACTTC. This gives the protein CASSTPSGDPLQTQYF.